This entry lists 17 T cell receptor beta chains sequenced from one sample in a study of T cells after yellow fever vaccination. MiXCR, applied by TCRdb to the 5' RACE reads, yields one record per CDR3 protein. Of around 160,000 distinct CDR3 sequences in the sample, approximately 6.7% are singletons; the top ten hold 2.5% to 3%. The sequences come from CD4+ T cells sorted from PBMCs, collected around 5 days after the first yellow fever vaccination. These receptors came from a man aged 18 to 30 who received the YFV17D yellow fever vaccine.

This clonotype was recorded a few times. The V call is TRBV12-3 or TRBV12-4, the J call TRBJ2-7, with D possibly TRBD2 on 6 matching bases. Trimming pared 8 bases from V and 9 bases from J, leaving 20 bases between. The CDR3 spans 13 residues. CDR3 residues: CASQEGTLPVQYF. The CDR3 coding sequence is TGTGCCAGCCAGGAGGGGACTCTCCCGGTGCAGTACTTC.

The V call is TRBV27, the J call TRBJ1-1; the match to TRBD1 covers 7 bases. The CDR3 totals 16 residues. Germline assignment: CDR1 MNHEY and CDR2 SMNVEV (reference sequence). After removal of 10 bases from V and 1 base from J, the junction contained 15 bases not matched to a gene. As DNA, the CDR3 is TGTGCCACTTGGACAGGACAACACGTTGGGAACACTGAAGCTTTCTTT. It translates to CATWTGQHVGNTEAFF.

This clonotype showed up just a few times. The chain combines TRBV12-3 or TRBV12-4 with TRBJ1-1; D is uncertain. CDR3 length: 15 amino acids. V lost 8 bases and J 0 bases, leaving 16 bases between the germline ends. The chain's CDR3 is CASLSSQSMNTEAFF. CDR3 nucleotides: TGTGCCAGCTTGTCTAGTCAGTCCATGAACACTGAAGCTTTCTTT.

This clonotype was recorded at least ten times. The chain carries TRBV5-1 and TRBJ1-2; D gene unclear. The V end lost 2 bases, the J end lost 2 bases, and 7 bases lay between the germline ends. CDR1 is SGHRS, CDR2 YFSETQ, per germline. The CDR3 length is 13 residues. The DNA of the CDR3 is TGCGCCAGCAGCTTACGACTGAACTATGGCTACACCTTC. Its translation is CASSLRLNYGYTF.

The sample holds many counts of this clonotype. The chain couples TRBV5-8 to TRBJ1-6; 7 nucleotides agree with TRBD1. The V and J ends lost 2 bases and 8 bases, in that order; junction bases with no gene match: 4. The CDR3 is made up of 14 amino acids. Germline CDR1 SGHTS, CDR2 YDEGEE. The CDR3 DNA reads TGTGCCAGCAGCTTCGGACAGGTCTATTCACCCCTCCACTTT. Its protein is CASSFGQVYSPLHF.

This sequence joins TRBV5-1 and TRBJ1-5, with TRBD1 identical over 9 bases. The CDR3 sequence is 17 residues long. J gave up 5 bases and V 4 bases, and 13 bases lay outside the gene matches. Germline values: CDR1 SGHRS, CDR2 YFSETQ. This CDR3 is CASSALRDRDKDQPQHF. The CDR3 coding sequence is TGCGCCAGCAGCGCCCTCCGGGACAGGGATAAAGATCAGCCCCAGCATTTT.

The chain couples TRBV3-1 to TRBJ2-1, with D possibly called TRBD1 or TRBD2 (5 bases each). Between the trimmed V and J ends, which lost 10 bases and 4 bases, there was a span of 20 bases. CDR3 size: 15 residues. CDR1 and CDR2 (germline): LGHDT, YNNKEL (reference sequence). CDR3 loop: CATCQSGTTYNEQFF. CDR3 bases: TGTGCCACCTGCCAATCAGGGACGACGTACAATGAGCAGTTCTTC.

The chain carries TRBV11-3 and TRBJ2-1; 7 bases align to TRBD2. This CDR3 has 16 amino acids. CDR1 and CDR2 (germline): SGHNT, YENEEA. The V segment lost 2 bases and the J segment 9 bases; nucleotides outside the gene matches: 13. CDR3 sequence reads: CASSLSQSGGQGEQFF. In nucleotides, the CDR3 is TGTGCCAGCAGCTTATCCCAGTCGGGGGGTCAGGGTGAGCAGTTCTTC. The full variable domain, its missing parts supplied by reference TRBV11-3 and TRBJ2-1, is EAGVVQSPRYKIIEKKQPVAFWCNPISGHNTLYWYLQNLGQGPELLIRYENEEAVDDSQLPKDRFSAERLKGVDSTLKIQPAELGDSAVYLCASSLSQSGGQGEQFFGPGTRLTVL.

There are many counts of this clonotype. V is TRBV29-1 and J is TRBJ2-5, with TRBD2 identical over 14 bases. Germline CDR1 reads SQVTM; CDR2 reads ANQGSEA. The CDR3 totals 14 residues. V trimming: 6 bases; J trimming: 3 bases; junction bases outside the gene matches: 3. The chain's CDR3 is CSVTSGGGKETQYF. DNA for the CDR3: TGCAGCGTGACTAGCGGGGGGGGGAAAGAGACCCAGTACTTC.

This chain's CDR3 is CASGVYYNEQFF. In DNA form, the CDR3 reads TGTGCCAGCGGAGTATATTACAATGAGCAGTTCTTC. The chain combines TRBV9 with TRBJ2-1; D remains unclear. Per the germline V gene, CDR1 is SGDLS and CDR2 is YYNGEE. V dropped 7 bases and J dropped 4 bases, with 9 bases sitting between them. The CDR3 is made up of 12 amino acids.

This clonotype was recorded at least ten times. The V call is TRBV4-1, the J call TRBJ2-7; maybe TRBD2 (5 bases). V shed 3 bases and J shed 4 bases, with 16 bases lying between them. This CDR3 has 15 amino acids. The V gene's germline CDR1 is MGHRA and CDR2 YSYEKL. The CDR3 reads CASSQARTGRYEQYF. The CDR3 DNA is TGCGCCAGCAGCCAGGCCCGGACGGGGAGATACGAGCAGTACTTC.

This clonotype was seen a few times. The chain is built from TRBV6-1 and TRBJ2-7; D is perhaps TRBD1 or TRBD2 (5 bases each). Trimming took off 4 bases at V and 4 bases at J, with 11 bases between the two ends. Germline lookup yields CDR1 MNHNS and CDR2 SASEGT. CDR3 length: 13 amino acids. The CDR3 bases are TGTGCCAGCAGTGCCCGGGACCCGTACGAGCAGTACGTC. Its translation is CASSARDPYEQYV.

In this sample, this clonotype turned up a few times. V gene TRBV6-1 combines with J gene TRBJ2-1; perhaps TRBD2 as D (5 bases). Germline V gives CDR1 MNHNS, CDR2 SASEGT. The CDR3 consists of 12 residues. The V gene lost 6 bases and the J gene lost 6 bases, with 9 bases spanning the gap. The CDR3 coding sequence is TGTGCCAGCAGGGGAGCAGGCAATGAGCAGTTCTTC. This gives the protein CASRGAGNEQFF.

The genes are TRBV5-1 and TRBJ2-5; possible D gene TRBD2, 6 bases. Trimming cost V 3 bases and J 2 bases, with 14 bases left between them. The length of the CDR3 is 15 residues. Looked up from germline, CDR1 is SGHRS and CDR2 is YFSETQ. The CDR3 sequence: CASSSQLAAQETQYF. In nucleotides, the CDR3 is TGCGCCAGCAGCTCCCAGTTAGCGGCTCAAGAGACCCAGTACTTC.

Ten or more counts support this clonotype. The CDR3 here is CASSVARANTGELFF. CDR3 DNA sequence: TGTGCCAGCAGCGTAGCTAGAGCGAACACCGGGGAGCTGTTTTTT. This rearrangement joins TRBV9 to TRBJ2-2; no clear D. Trimming pared 0 bases from V and 0 bases from J, leaving 6 bases between. The CDR3 has 15 residues. Per germline, CDR1 SGDLS and CDR2 YYNGEE. Full variable domain (outside the CDR3, taken from reference TRBV9 and TRBJ2-2): DSGVTQTPKHLITATGQRVTLRCSPRSGDLSVYWYQQSLDQGLQFLIQYYNGEERAKGNILERFSAQQFPDLHSELNLSSLELGDSALYFCASSVARANTGELFFGEGSRLTVL.

The chain recombines TRBV29-1 with TRBJ1-2; D might be TRBD1 (5 bases). The CDR3 runs 15 residues. The V end was cut by 0 bases, the J end by 7 bases, with 18 bases between. Germline V lookup: CDR1 SQVTM, CDR2 ANQGSEA. The CDR3 loop is CSVEDQGRGRSGYTF. CDR3 DNA sequence: TGCAGCGTTGAAGACCAAGGCCGGGGACGGTCTGGCTACACCTTC.

This clonotype was counted a few times. The chain has TRBV19 and TRBJ1-5, with a tentative D call TRBD1 (5 bases). The V gene lost 1 base and the J gene lost 2 bases, with 9 bases spanning the gap. This CDR3 contains 15 residues. From germline, CDR1 is LNHDA and CDR2 SQIVND (reference sequence). Here the CDR3 reads CASSIVQGGNQPQHF. The DNA of the CDR3 is TGTGCCAGTAGTATAGTCCAGGGTGGCAATCAGCCCCAGCATTTT.